These T cell receptor beta chains were read from a single sample in a study of blood T cell repertoires in COVID-19. Clones were sequenced by immunoSEQ multiplex PCR, and TCRdb holds only the in-frame ones, with some missing. The data contain some 49,000 clones, around 82% of them seen just once; the ten biggest clones take up 2.5% to 3%. The sample taken for sequencing was peripheral blood. These receptors were obtained from a woman in her sixties with acute or convalescent COVID-19. Each CDR3 is given with its conserved first and last residue. A D gene is named only where the DNA matches it firmly. Only part of the rows carry a size: once, few, many, or a class if the clone is expanded.

CDR3 length	D gene	J gene	V gene	clone size	CDR3 protein	CDR3 DNA
13	NA	TRBJ1-2	TRBV2	NA	CASIRDYNYGYTF	TGTGCCAGCATACGAGACTATAACTATGGCTACACCTTC
17	TRBD1	TRBJ1-1	TRBV18	NA	CASSPRDIDRGSPEAFF	TGTGCCAGCTCACCGAGGGATATCGACAGGGGGTCTCCTGAAGCTTTCTTT
15	NA	TRBJ2-7	TRBV5-1	NA	CASSPVPGVIDEQYF	TGCGCCAGCAGTCCGGTCCCGGGGGTGATCGACGAGCAGTACTTC
14	TRBD1	TRBJ2-1	TRBV6-5	NA	CASSAGGAVNEQFF	TGTGCCAGCAGCGCAGGGGGCGCGGTGAATGAGCAGTTCTTC
13	NA	TRBJ2-5	TRBV10-3	once	CAISETGGETQYF	TGTGCCATCAGTGAGACCGGAGGAGAGACCCAGTACTTC
18	TRBD1	TRBJ1-4	TRBV4-2	NA	CASSQDQVRGLNNEKLFF	TGTGCCAGCAGCCAAGATCAGGTGAGGGGGCTGAATAATGAAAAACTGTTTTTT
16	TRBD2	TRBJ2-7	TRBV6-5	NA	CASSFRRVAGSHEQYF	TGTGCCAGCAGTTTCCGTAGGGTAGCGGGATCCCACGAGCAGTACTTC
15	NA	TRBJ1-5	TRBV5-1	few	CASSREGGSNQPQHF	TGCGCCAGCAGCCGGGAGGGCGGCAGCAATCAGCCCCAGCATTTT
14	NA	TRBJ1-5	TRBV15	once	CATSKGGPDQPQHF	TGTGCCACCAGCAAGGGAGGGCCCGATCAGCCCCAGCATTTT
17	NA	TRBJ1-2	TRBV11-3	NA	CASSIGTPKTSNYGYTF	TGTGCCAGCAGTATTGGGACACCAAAAACATCTAACTATGGCTACACCTTC
14	NA	TRBJ2-1	TRBV3-1/TRBV3-2	NA	CASSQLGGAGEQFF	TGTGCCAGCAGCCAACTAGGGGGGGCCGGGGAGCAGTTCTTC
14	NA	TRBJ2-7	TRBV7-2	NA	CASSLDRASYEQYF	TGTGCCAGCAGCTTAGACAGGGCCTCCTACGAGCAGTACTTC
13	TRBD1	TRBJ1-2	TRBV28	once	CASSLDRGLGYTF	TGTGCCAGCAGTTTAGACAGGGGGTTAGGCTACACCTTC
13	NA	TRBJ1-5	TRBV30	NA	CAWSRQNNQPQHF	TGTGCCTGGTCCAGACAGAACAATCAGCCCCAGCATTTT
14	NA	TRBJ2-7	TRBV19	NA	CATSTYAGNYEQYF	TGTGCCACCTCTACTTACGCGGGCAACTACGAGCAGTACTTC
11	NA	TRBJ1-2	TRBV29-1	NA	CSVSGDYGYTF	TGCAGCGTTTCAGGGGACTATGGCTACACCTTC
16	NA	TRBJ2-7	TRBV13	NA	CASSPWTAIVSYEQYF	TGTGCCAGCAGCCCATGGACAGCCATAGTCTCCTACGAGCAGTACTTC
13	NA	TRBJ1-2	TRBV4-1	NA	CASSQEGASGYTF	TGCGCCAGCAGCCAAGAGGGGGCTAGCGGCTACACCTTC
11	NA	TRBJ1-1	TRBV7-9	NA	CASSLVSEAFF	TGTGCCAGCAGCTTAGTATCTGAAGCTTTCTTT
15	TRBD1	TRBJ1-2	TRBV30	NA	CAWSRGQDQRAGYTF	TGTGCCTGGAGTAGAGGACAGGACCAACGGGCAGGCTACACCTTC
15	NA	TRBJ1-2	TRBV28	NA	CASSSSPGAPYGYTF	TGTGCCAGCAGTTCCTCCCCAGGGGCCCCGTATGGCTACACCTTC
16	TRBD1	TRBJ2-5	TRBV27	NA	CASSRNSGQLKETQYF	TGTGCCAGCAGCCGAAACTCGGGACAGCTAAAAGAGACCCAGTACTTC
19	TRBD1	TRBJ1-5	TRBV15	NA	CATSRDPGQGAGGNQPQHF	TGTGCCACCAGCAGAGACCCGGGACAGGGGGCAGGAGGCAATCAGCCCCAGCATTTT
14	NA	TRBJ1-2	TRBV27	NA	CASSFAGFRYGYTF	TGTGCCAGCAGTTTCGCAGGGTTTAGGTATGGCTACACCTTC
14	TRBD1	TRBJ1-3	TRBV10-3	NA	CATKGTGVGNTIYF	TGTGCCACCAAGGGGACAGGGGTTGGAAACACCATATATTTT
15	TRBD1	TRBJ2-2	TRBV5-4	NA	CASSLRQGAAGELFF	TGTGCCAGCAGCTTGCGACAGGGGGCTGCCGGGGAGCTGTTTTTT
14	TRBD2	TRBJ2-3	TRBV7-9	once	CASSERGSTDTQYF	TGTGCCAGCAGCGAGCGGGGGAGCACAGATACGCAGTATTTT
15	NA	TRBJ1-2	TRBV19	NA	CASSSTWGGNYGYTF	TGTGCCAGTAGTTCTACCTGGGGGGGCAACTATGGCTACACCTTC
15	TRBD1	TRBJ1-2	TRBV3-1/TRBV3-2	NA	CASSRLQGGPYGYTF	TGTGCCAGCAGCCGCCTACAGGGGGGACCCTATGGCTACACCTTC
14	TRBD1	TRBJ2-7	TRBV6-5	once	CASTLDRGKNEQYF	TGTGCCAGCACTTTAGACAGGGGGAAGAACGAGCAGTACTTC
15	TRBD1	TRBJ1-6	TRBV6-2/TRBV6-3	NA	CASSLEGQGTSPLHF	TGTGCCAGCAGTCTCGAAGGACAGGGAACTTCACCCCTCCACTTT
16	TRBD2	TRBJ2-1	TRBV2	NA	CASRKRLADSYNEQFF	TGTGCCAGCAGGAAACGACTAGCGGATTCCTACAATGAGCAGTTCTTC
14	TRBD1	TRBJ1-5	TRBV5-1	once	CASMTGAPNQPQHF	TGCGCCAGCATGACAGGGGCCCCAAATCAGCCCCAGCATTTT
17	TRBD2	TRBJ2-3	TRBV9	NA	CASSVGAGTSGEHTQYF	TGTGCCAGCAGCGTAGGGGCCGGGACTAGCGGGGAGCATACGCAGTATTTT
14	TRBD1	TRBJ1-5	TRBV27	NA	CASSSYRGDQPQHF	TGTGCCAGCAGTTCCTACAGGGGTGACCAGCCCCAGCATTTT
15	NA	TRBJ2-7	TRBV5-4	NA	CASSLGQHSSYEQYF	TGTGCCAGCAGCTTGGGGCAGCACAGCTCCTACGAGCAGTACTTC
14	NA	TRBJ1-5	TRBV28	few	CASTSTVVSQPQHF	TGTGCCAGCACCTCGACAGTAGTGAGTCAGCCCCAGCATTTT
14	NA	TRBJ1-1	TRBV2	NA	CASRVTGTSTEAFF	TGTGCCAGCAGGGTTACAGGGACGAGCACTGAAGCTTTCTTT
14	TRBD1	TRBJ1-1	TRBV18	NA	CASSPRRTGPEAFF	TGTGCCAGCTCACCACGAAGGACAGGGCCTGAAGCTTTCTTT
14	NA	TRBJ2-5	TRBV7-9	NA	CASSLNPRVETQYF	TGTGCCAGCAGCTTGAACCCGAGAGTAGAGACCCAGTACTTC
15	NA	TRBJ2-7	TRBV6-1	NA	CASSDSQGILYEQYF	TGTGCCAGCAGTGATTCCCAGGGGATTCTCTACGAGCAGTACTTC
12	NA	TRBJ2-7	TRBV28	NA	CASSLREFKQYF	TGTGCCAGCAGTTTAAGGGAGTTTAAGCAGTACTTC
16	NA	TRBJ2-1	TRBV24-1	NA	CATSDSRRKLHNEQFF	TGTGCCACCAGTGACTCTAGACGGAAACTCCACAATGAGCAGTTCTTC
11	NA	TRBJ1-2	TRBV25-1	once	CASSAVYGYTF	TGTGCCAGCAGTGCCGTATATGGCTACACCTTC
16	NA	TRBJ1-1	TRBV30	few	CAWSAQGGVKGTEAFF	TGTGCCTGGAGTGCACAGGGCGGCGTGAAGGGGACTGAAGCTTTCTTT
12	NA	TRBJ1-1	TRBV12-3/TRBV12-4	NA	CASLWGLTEAFF	TGTGCCAGCCTTTGGGGGCTCACTGAAGCTTTCTTT
14	NA	TRBJ1-3	TRBV29-1	NA	CSVEQNNSGNTIYF	TGCAGCGTTGAACAGAACAACTCTGGAAACACCATATATTTT
13	NA	TRBJ1-2	TRBV6-6	NA	CASSYSSEYGYTF	TGTGCCAGCAGTTACAGTAGCGAATATGGCTACACCTTC
15	TRBD2	TRBJ2-7	TRBV5-4	NA	CASSRIAGAGYEQYF	TGTGCCAGCAGCCGAATAGCGGGAGCAGGCTACGAGCAGTACTTC
12	NA	TRBJ1-2	TRBV2	NA	CASTGQGLGYTF	TGTGCCAGCACAGGACAAGGTCTTGGCTACACCTTC